This TCR beta chain emerged from a study of beta chain features in type 1 diabetes. Every sorted population was more than 95% pure. The table lists this clone with a few counts. The ends were cut back, 8 bases at V and 1 base at J, with 8 bases in the middle. CDR1 is DFQATT and CDR2 is SNEGSKA in the germline V gene (reference sequence). The length of the CDR3 is 11 residues. Expressed TCRB transcripts got sequenced, as all isolated RNA was reverse transcribed. Sequenced naive, central memory and regulatory T cell samples produced an average of roughly 3.5 million reads. Some clones are missing from TCRdb's copy, which holds only in-frame ones; the method was immunoSEQ multiplex PCR. The sample holds under 950,000 clones, roughly 16% seen once.

This clonotype was obtained from a woman aged 18-30 years in good health. This chain links TRBV20-1 with TRBJ1-1; D is unresolved. Sequencing input: naive CD4+ T cells from blood. The CDR3 sequence is CSFQENTEAFF. Written as DNA, the CDR3 is TGCAGTTTCCAGGAGAACACTGAAGCTTTCTTT.